This T cell receptor (beta chain) was found in a study of blood T cells in healthy people across ages. Study results and caveats: Per-million-T-cell TCR beta diversity fell roughly linearly with age.

Primers used in a second PCR of roughly 6 to 12 cycles were a sample-barcoded 5' primer and a J-beta primer mix. A 12-random-nucleotide template-switch adaptor tagged each cDNA molecule. TCRdb passed the 5' RACE reads through MiXCR, listing each CDR3 protein once. The top ten clones hold approximately 19% of a sample with hundreds of thousands of distinct CDR3 sequences, about 42% of them seen once. The authors isolated at least 6 million PBMCs per sample. With respect to this clonotype: What it recognizes is unknown.

The V gene lost 2 bases and the J gene lost 4 bases, with 15 bases spanning the gap. Germline CDR1 reads SGHDT; CDR2 reads YYEEEE. This CDR3 is 15 amino acids long. Material: blood. The rearrangement uses TRBV5-6 and TRBJ1-2; D perhaps matches TRBD1 (5 bases). The sequence derives from a man between 60 and 70 years old in good health. The CDR3 loop reads CASSFRDLAVYGYTF. In nucleotides, the CDR3 is TGTGCCAGCAGCTTCCGGGACTTGGCTGTCTATGGCTACACCTTC.